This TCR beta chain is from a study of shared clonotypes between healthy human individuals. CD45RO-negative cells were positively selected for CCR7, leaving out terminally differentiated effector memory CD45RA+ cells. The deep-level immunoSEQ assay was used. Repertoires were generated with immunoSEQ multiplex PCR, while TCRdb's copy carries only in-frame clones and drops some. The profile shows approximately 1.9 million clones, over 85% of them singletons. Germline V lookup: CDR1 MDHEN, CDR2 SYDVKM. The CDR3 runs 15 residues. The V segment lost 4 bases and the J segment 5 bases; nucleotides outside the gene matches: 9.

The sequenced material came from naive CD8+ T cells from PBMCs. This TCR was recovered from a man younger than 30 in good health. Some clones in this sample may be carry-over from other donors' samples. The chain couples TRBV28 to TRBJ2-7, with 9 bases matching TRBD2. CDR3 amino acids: CASSSWREGPDEQYF. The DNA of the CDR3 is TGTGCCAGCAGTTCGTGGCGGGAGGGCCCGGACGAGCAGTACTTC.